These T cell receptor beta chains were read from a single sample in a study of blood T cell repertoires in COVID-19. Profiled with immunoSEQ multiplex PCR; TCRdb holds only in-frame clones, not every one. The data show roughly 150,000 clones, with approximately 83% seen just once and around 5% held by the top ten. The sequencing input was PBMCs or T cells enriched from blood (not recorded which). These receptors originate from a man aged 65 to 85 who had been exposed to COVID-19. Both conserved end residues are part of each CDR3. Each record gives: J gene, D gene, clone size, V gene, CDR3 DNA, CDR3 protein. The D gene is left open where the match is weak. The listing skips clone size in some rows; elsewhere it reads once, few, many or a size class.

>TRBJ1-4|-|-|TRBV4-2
TGTGCCAGCAGCCGAGACGGTGCAACTAATGAAAAACTGTTTTTT
CASSRDGATNEKLFF
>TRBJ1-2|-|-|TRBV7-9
TGTGCCAGCAGCCTTCGAGTCGGCTATGGCTACACCTTC
CASSLRVGYGYTF
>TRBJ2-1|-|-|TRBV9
TGTGCCAGCACCACCGAGGTTTCCCGTTCTAGTGAGCAGTTCTTC
CASTTEVSRSSEQFF
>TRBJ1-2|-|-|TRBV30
TGTGCCTGGATTTATACATCCCAAGGGGGTGGCTACACCTTC
CAWIYTSQGGGYTF
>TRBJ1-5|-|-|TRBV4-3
TGCGCCAGCAGCCAAGATCGGGATCAGCCCCAGCATTTT
CASSQDRDQPQHF
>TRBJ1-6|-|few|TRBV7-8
TGTGCCAGCAGCTCTCAGATTTCACCCCTCCACTTT
CASSSQISPLHF
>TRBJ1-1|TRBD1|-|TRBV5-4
TGTGCCAGCAGCACAGACAGGGCTGAAGCTTTCTTT
CASSTDRAEAFF
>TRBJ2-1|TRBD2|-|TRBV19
TGTGCCAGTAGTATAGGGGGGCTAGCGGGGCGATACAATGAGCAGTTCTTC
CASSIGGLAGRYNEQFF
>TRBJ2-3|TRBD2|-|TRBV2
TGTGCCAGCAGTGGACTAGCAGCAGATACGCAGTATTTT
CASSGLAADTQYF
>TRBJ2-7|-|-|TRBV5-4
TGTGCCAGCAGCCACCGGGACACCTACGAGCAGTACTTC
CASSHRDTYEQYF
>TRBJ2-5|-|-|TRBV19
TGTGCCAGTAGTTTTTTTGACAGCCAAGAGACCCAGTACTTC
CASSFFDSQETQYF
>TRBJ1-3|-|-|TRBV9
TGTGCCAGCAGCGTAGGTATCTCTGGAAACACCATATATTTT
CASSVGISGNTIYF
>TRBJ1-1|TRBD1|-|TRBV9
TGTGCCAGCAGCCCCGGACAGGGGAGCGCAGCTTTCTTT
CASSPGQGSAAFF
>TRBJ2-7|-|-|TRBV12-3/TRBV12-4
TGTGCCAGCAGTCCATTCGGGGGAATAGAGCAGTACTTC
CASSPFGGIEQYF
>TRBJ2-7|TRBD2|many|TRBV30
TGTGCCTGGACCCCCCTCGGACTAGCGACCAACTACGAGCAGTACTTC
CAWTPLGLATNYEQYF
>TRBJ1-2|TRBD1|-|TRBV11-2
TGTGCCAGCAGCTTAGCAGGGGGAGATGGCTACACCTTC
CASSLAGGDGYTF
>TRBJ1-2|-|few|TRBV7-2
TGTGCCAGCAGCTTAGTAGAGGGCTATGGCTACACCTTC
CASSLVEGYGYTF
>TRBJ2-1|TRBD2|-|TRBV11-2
TGTGCCAGCAGATTTGCCGGGACTAGCCTTTACGAGCAGTTCTTC
CASRFAGTSLYEQFF
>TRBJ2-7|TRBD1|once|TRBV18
TGTGCCAGCTCACCCGGGACAGGGGGCTTCTACGAGCAGTACTTC
CASSPGTGGFYEQYF
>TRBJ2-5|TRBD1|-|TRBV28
TGTGCCAGCAGGCGGACAGGGGGCGACGAGACCCAGTACTTC
CASRRTGGDETQYF
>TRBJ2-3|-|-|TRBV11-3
TGTGCCAGCAGCAGACGTTACAGGGACGGCACAGATACGCAGTATTTT
CASSRRYRDGTDTQYF
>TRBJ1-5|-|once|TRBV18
TGTGCCAGCTCACCATCGGCAGGGAATCAGCCCCAGCATTTT
CASSPSAGNQPQHF
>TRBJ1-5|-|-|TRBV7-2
TGTGCCAGCAGCTTTTTAGGCAAGCGGGGCAATCAGCCCCAGCATTTT
CASSFLGKRGNQPQHF
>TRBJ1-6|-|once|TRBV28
TGTGCCAGCACCCCCCAGGGACTCCCTAATTCACCCCTCCACTTT
CASTPQGLPNSPLHF
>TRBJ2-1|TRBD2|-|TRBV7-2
TGTGCCAGCAGCCCCCCCGGGACTACCGGCAATGAGCAGTTCTTC
CASSPPGTTGNEQFF
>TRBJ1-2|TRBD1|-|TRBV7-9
TGTGCCAGCAGCCCTCTTGGAGGGGGCGGCTACACCTTC
CASSPLGGGGYTF
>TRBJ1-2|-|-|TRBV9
TGTGCCAGCAGCCCAGAGGGGAGTCGGGAGGGCTACACCTTC
CASSPEGSREGYTF
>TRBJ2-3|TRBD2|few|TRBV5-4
TGTGCCAGCAGCTTGGCTGGAGCGGGGGGGCGGACAGATACGCAGTATTTT
CASSLAGAGGRTDTQYF
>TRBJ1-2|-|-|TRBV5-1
TGCGCCAGCAGCTTCGATAGCCTCAGGAGGACGGAATATGGCTACACCTTC
CASSFDSLRRTEYGYTF
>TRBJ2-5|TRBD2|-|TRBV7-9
TGTGCCAGCAGCCTCGGGACTAGCGGGAGGGCCGTCGAGACCCAGTACTTC
CASSLGTSGRAVETQYF
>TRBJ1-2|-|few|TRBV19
TGTGCCAGTAGTTCTAGGGGAAAAGAATCCTATGGCTACACCTTC
CASSSRGKESYGYTF
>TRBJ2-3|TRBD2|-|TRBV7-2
TGTGCCAGCAGCTTGATAGCGGGTAGCACAGATACGCAGTATTTT
CASSLIAGSTDTQYF
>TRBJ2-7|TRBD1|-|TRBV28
TGTGCCACCCAGGAGCGGACAGGGATGAGTGAGCAGTACTTC
CATQERTGMSEQYF